This T cell receptor beta chain was identified in a study of monozygotic twins with inflammatory bowel disease. Study findings and constraints: Telling different T cell subtypes apart from each other was not possible.

Following a re-call of the 5' RACE reads, TCRdb has one entry per CDR3 protein and lacks DNA. The sample's table shows around 99,000 distinct CDR3 sequences. In the case of this clonotype: Its antigen remains unidentified.

The germline V gene has CDR1 ENHRY and CDR2 SYGVKD. This CDR3 is 15 amino acids long. The TCR originated in a human donor with ulcerative colitis or Crohn's disease, or a healthy co-twin of an affected twin (not recorded which). The chain combines TRBV10-3 with TRBJ1-5; the TCRdb call, TRBD1, lacks DNA for checking. The sample taken for sequencing was blood. The CDR3 loop reads CAISDPGQPNQPQHF.